This T cell receptor beta chain comes out of a study of spatial heterogeneity in lung cancer. Ten or more counts support this clonotype. Time point in this sample: sample taken at primary tumor resection. Germline loops: CDR1 SGDLS, CDR2 YYNGEE. The CDR3 runs to 13 residues. Trimming shortened V by 0 bases and J by 4 bases, and 4 bases separated the two germline ends. TCRdb analysed the 5' RACE reads with MiXCR anew, one entry per CDR3 protein. The sample comprises tens of thousands of distinct CDR3 sequences, approximately 8.1% of which are singletons, and almost 7% rests with the top ten. The origin of this receptor is a male donor with early-stage non-small cell lung cancer. The source was PBMCs, collected at surgery. This rearrangement joins TRBV9 to TRBJ2-2; D is uncertain. CDR3 region: CASSVDSTGELFF. The CDR3 nucleotides are TGTGCCAGCAGCGTAGACAGCACCGGGGAGCTGTTTTTT.